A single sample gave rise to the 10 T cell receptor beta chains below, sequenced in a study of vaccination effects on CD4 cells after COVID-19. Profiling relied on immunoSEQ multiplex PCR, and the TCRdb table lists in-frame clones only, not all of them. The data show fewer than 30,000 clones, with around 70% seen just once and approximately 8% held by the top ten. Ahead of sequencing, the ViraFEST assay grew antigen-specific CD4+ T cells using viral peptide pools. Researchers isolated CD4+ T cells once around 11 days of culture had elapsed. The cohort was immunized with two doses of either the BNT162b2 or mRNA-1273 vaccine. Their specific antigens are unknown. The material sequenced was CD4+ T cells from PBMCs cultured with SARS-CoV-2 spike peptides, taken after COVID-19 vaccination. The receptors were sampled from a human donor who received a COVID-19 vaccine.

CDR3 coding DNA: TGTGCCAGCAGCTTAGTGGGAATTCAGCCCCAGCATTTT. Protein: CASSLVGIQPQHF. V and J are TRBV7-2 and TRBJ1-5; D remains unclear. The V end lost 1 base, the J end lost 6 bases, and 7 bases lay between the germline ends. Germline V gene data show CDR1 as SGHTA and CDR2 as FQGNSA. The CDR3 is made up of 13 amino acids.

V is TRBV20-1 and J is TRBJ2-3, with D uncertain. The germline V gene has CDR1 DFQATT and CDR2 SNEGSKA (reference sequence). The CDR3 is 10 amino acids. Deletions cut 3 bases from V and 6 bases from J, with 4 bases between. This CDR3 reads CSASADTQYF. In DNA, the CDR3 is TGCAGTGCTAGTGCTGATACGCAGTATTTT.

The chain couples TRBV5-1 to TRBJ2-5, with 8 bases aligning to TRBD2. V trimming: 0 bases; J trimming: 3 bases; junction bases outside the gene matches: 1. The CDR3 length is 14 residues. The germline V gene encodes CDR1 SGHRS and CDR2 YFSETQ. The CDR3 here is CASSLAGGEETQYF. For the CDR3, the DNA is TGCGCCAGCAGCTTGGCCGGGGGGGAAGAGACCCAGTACTTC.

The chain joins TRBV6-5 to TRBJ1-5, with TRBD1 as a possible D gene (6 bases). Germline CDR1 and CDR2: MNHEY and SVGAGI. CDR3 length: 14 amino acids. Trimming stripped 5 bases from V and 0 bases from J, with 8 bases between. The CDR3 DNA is TGTGCCAGCAGTAACAGGGATAGCAATCAGCCCCAGCATTTT. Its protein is CASSNRDSNQPQHF.

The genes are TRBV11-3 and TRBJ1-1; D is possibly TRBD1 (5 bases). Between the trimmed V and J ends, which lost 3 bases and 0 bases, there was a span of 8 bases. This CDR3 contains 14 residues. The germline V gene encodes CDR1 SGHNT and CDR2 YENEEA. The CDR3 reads CASSFTGLNTEAFF. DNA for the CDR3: TGTGCCAGCAGCTTCACAGGCTTGAACACTGAAGCTTTCTTT.

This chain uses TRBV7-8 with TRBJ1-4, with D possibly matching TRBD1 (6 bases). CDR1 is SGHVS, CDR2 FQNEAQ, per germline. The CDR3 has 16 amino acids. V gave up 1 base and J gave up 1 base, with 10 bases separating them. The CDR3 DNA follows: TGTGCCAGCAGCTTAGGACGGGGGCGAACTAATGAAAAACTGTTTTTT. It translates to CASSLGRGRTNEKLFF.

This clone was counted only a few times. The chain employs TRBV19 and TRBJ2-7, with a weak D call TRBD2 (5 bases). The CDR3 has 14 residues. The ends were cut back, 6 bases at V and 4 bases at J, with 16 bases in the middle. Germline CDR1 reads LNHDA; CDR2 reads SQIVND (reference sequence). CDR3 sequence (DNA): TGTGCCAGTAGGGAAGCGGAAGGCCTATACGAGCAGTACTTC. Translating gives CASREAEGLYEQYF.

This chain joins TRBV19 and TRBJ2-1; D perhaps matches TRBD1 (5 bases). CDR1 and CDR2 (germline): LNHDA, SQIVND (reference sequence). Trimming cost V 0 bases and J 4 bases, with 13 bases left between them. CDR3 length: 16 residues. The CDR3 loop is CASSIDSAGQYNEQFF. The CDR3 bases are TGTGCCAGTAGTATAGATTCCGCAGGGCAATACAATGAGCAGTTCTTC.

The CDR3, as DNA: TGTGCCAGCAGCTACGAGACCGGGACTAGTACCGAGCAGTTCTTC. Amino acid sequence: CASSYETGTSTEQFF. V and J are TRBV7-9 and TRBJ2-1; 8 bases are shared with TRBD2. The germline gives CDR1 SEHNR, CDR2 FQNEAQ (reference sequence). J lost 10 bases, V lost 4 bases, and 12 bases had no gene match. The CDR3 sequence is 15 residues long. The entire variable domain, with the rest obtained from reference TRBV7-9 and TRBJ2-1, is as follows: DTGVSQNPRHKITKRGQNVTFRCDPISEHNRLYWYRQTLGQGPEFLTYFQNEAQLEKSRLLSDRFSAERPKGSFSTLEIQRTEQGDSAMYLCASSYETGTSTEQFFGPGTRLTVL.

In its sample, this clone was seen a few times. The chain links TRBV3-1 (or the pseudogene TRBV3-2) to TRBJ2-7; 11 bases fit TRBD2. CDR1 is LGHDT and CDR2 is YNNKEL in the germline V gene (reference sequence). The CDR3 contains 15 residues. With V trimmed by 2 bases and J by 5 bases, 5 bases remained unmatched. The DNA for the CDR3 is TGTGCCAGCAGCCAAACTAGCGGGGGAAGGCACGAGCAGTACTTC. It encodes CASSQTSGGRHEQYF.